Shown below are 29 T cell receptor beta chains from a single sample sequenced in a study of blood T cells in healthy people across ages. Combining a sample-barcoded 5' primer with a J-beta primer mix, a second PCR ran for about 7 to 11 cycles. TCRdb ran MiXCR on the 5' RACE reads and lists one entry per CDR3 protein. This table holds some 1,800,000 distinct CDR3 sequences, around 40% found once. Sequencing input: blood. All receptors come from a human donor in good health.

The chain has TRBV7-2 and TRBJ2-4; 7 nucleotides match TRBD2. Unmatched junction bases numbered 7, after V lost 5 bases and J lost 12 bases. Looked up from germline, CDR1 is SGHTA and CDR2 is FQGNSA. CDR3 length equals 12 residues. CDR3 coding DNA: TGTGCCAGCAGCGAGCCTGGGAGGGCTCAGTACTTC. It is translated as CASSEPGRAQYF.

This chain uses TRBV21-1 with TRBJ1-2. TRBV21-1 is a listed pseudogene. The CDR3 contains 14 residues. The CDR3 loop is CASTKGEGNYGYTF. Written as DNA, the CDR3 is TGTGCCAGCACCAAGGGGGAGGGCAACTATGGCTACACCTTC.

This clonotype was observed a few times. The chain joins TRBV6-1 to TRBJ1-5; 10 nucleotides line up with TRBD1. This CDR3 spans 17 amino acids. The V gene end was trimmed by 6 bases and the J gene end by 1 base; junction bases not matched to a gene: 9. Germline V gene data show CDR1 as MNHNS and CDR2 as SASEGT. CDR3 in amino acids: CASRRDRGLGSNQPQHF. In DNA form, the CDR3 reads TGTGCCAGCAGGAGAGACAGGGGGCTTGGAAGCAATCAGCCCCAGCATTTT.

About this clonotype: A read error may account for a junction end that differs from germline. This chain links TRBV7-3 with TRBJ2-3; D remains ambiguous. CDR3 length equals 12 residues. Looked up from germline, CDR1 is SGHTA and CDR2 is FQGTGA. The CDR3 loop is CASSSKRDTRYF. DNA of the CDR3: TGTGCCAGCAGCTCAAAAAGGGATACGCGGTATTTT.

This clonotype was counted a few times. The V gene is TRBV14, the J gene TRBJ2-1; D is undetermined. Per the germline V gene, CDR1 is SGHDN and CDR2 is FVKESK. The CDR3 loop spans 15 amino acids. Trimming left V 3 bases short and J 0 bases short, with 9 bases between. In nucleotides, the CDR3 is TGTGCCAGCAGCCATCGAGTGAGCTCCTACAATGAGCAGTTCTTC. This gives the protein CASSHRVSSYNEQFF.

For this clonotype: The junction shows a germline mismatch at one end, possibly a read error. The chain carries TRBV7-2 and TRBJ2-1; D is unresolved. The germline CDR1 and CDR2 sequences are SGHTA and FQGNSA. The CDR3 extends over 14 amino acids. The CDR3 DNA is TGTGCCAACAGCTTAGCCGCCGCCGCTAATGGGCAGTTCTTC. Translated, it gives CANSLAAAANGQFF.

CDR3 bases: TGTGCCAGCAGCCCTAGGGGGGTGAGGGACACAGATACGCAGTATTTT. This translates into CASSPRGVRDTDTQYF. This chain uses TRBV7-8 with TRBJ2-3, with D tentatively TRBD1 or TRBD2 (6 bases each). Germline CDR1 is SGHVS and CDR2 is FQNEAQ. Between the trimmed V and J ends, which lost 5 bases and 2 bases, there was a span of 17 bases. The CDR3 has 16 amino acids. Full variable domain (missing parts from reference TRBV7-8 and TRBJ2-3): GAGVSQSPRYKVAKRGQDVALRCDPISGHVSLFWYQQALGQGPEFLTYFQNEAQLDKSGLPSDRFFAERPEGSVSTLKIQRTQQEDSAVYLCASSPRGVRDTDTQYFGPGTRLTVL.

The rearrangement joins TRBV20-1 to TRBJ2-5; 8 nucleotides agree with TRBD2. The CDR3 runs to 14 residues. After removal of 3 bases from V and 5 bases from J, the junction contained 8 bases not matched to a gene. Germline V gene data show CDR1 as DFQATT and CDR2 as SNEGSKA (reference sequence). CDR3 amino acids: CSARAGGSWETQYF. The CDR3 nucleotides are TGCAGTGCTAGGGCGGGGGGTTCGTGGGAGACCCAGTACTTC.

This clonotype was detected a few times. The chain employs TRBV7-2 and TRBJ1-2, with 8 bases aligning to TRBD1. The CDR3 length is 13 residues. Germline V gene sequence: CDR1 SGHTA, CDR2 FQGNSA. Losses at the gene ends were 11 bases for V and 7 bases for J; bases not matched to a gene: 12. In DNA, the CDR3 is TGTGCCTTACGTGGCCAGGGGGCTCGTGGCTACACCTTC. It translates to CALRGQGARGYTF.

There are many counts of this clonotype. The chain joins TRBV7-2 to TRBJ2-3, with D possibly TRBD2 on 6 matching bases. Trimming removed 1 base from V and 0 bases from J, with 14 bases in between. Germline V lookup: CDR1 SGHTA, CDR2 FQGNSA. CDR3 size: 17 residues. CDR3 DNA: TGTGCCAGCAGCTTAGGGAGCGCGGGGCGAAGCACAGATACGCAGTATTTT. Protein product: CASSLGSAGRSTDTQYF.

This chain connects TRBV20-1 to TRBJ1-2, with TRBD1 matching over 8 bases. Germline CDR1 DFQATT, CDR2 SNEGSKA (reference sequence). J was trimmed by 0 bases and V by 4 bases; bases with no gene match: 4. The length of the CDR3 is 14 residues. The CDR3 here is CSATGRGPNYGYTF. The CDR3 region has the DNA TGCAGTGCTACAGGCAGGGGGCCTAACTATGGCTACACCTTC.

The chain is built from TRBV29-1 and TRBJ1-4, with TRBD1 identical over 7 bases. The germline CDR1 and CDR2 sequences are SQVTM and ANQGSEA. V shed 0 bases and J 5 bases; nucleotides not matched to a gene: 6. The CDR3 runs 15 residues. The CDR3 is CSVEDTGQPNEKLFF. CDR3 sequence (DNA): TGCAGCGTTGAAGACACGGGACAGCCAAATGAAAAACTGTTTTTT.

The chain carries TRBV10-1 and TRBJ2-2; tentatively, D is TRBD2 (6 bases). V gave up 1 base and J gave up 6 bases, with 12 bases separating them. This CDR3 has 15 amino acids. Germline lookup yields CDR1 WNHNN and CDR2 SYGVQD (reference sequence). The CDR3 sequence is CASSEFGGLPGELFF. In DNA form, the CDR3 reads TGCGCCAGCAGTGAGTTCGGGGGTCTCCCCGGGGAGCTGTTTTTT.

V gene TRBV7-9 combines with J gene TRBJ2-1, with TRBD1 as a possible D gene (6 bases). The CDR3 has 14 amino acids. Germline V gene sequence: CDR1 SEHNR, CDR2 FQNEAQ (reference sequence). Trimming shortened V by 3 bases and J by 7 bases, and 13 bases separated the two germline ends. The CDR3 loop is CASSFSGELNEQFF. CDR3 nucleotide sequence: TGTGCCAGCAGCTTTTCAGGGGAGCTTAATGAGCAGTTCTTC.

The CDR3 protein is CSAIENTEAFF. CDR3 sequence (DNA): TGCAGTGCTATCGAGAACACTGAAGCTTTCTTT. V is TRBV20-1 and J is TRBJ1-1; D unresolved. CDR3 size: 11 residues. V was shortened by 4 bases and J by 1 base, with 4 bases between the two germline ends. Germline V gene lookup returns CDR1 DFQATT and CDR2 SNEGSKA (reference sequence).

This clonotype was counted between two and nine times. In DNA form, the CDR3 reads TGTGCCAGCAGTCACACCGGGACAGCTATGAACACTGAAGCTTTCTTT. Protein sequence: CASSHTGTAMNTEAFF. This sequence joins TRBV12-3 or TRBV12-4 and TRBJ1-1; 7 nucleotides agree with TRBD1. V was clipped by 5 bases and J by 0 bases; unmatched bases: 9. CDR3 length: 16 amino acids.

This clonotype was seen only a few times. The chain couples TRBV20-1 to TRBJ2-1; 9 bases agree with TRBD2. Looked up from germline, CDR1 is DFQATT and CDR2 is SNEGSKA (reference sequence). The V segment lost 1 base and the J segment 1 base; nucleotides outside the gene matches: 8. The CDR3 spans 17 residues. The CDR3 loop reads CSARALTSGFSYNEQFF. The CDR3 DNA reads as TGCAGTGCTAGAGCCCTGACTAGCGGTTTTTCCTACAATGAGCAGTTCTTC.

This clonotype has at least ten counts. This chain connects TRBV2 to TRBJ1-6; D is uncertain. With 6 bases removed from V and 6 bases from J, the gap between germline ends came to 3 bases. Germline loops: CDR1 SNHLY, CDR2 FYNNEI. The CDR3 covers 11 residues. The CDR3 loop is CASRSNSPLHF. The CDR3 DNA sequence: TGTGCCAGCAGGAGTAATTCACCCCTCCACTTT.

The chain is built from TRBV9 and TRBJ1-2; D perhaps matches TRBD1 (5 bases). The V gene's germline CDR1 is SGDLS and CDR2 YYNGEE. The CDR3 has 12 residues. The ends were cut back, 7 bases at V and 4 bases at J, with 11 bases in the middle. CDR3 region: CASGGEPYGYTF. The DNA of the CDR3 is TGTGCCAGCGGGGGGGAACCCTATGGCTACACCTTC. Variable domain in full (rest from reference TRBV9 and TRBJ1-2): DSGVTQTPKHLITATGQRVTLRCSPRSGDLSVYWYQQSLDQGLQFLIQYYNGEERAKGNILERFSAQQFPDLHSELNLSSLELGDSALYFCASGGEPYGYTFGSGTRLTVV.

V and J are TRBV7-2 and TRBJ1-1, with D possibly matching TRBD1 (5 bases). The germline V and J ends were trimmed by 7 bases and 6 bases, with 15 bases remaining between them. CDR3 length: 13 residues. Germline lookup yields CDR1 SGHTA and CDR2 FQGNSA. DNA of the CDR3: TGTGCCAGCATCCCGGGGGTCGGGGCTGAAGCTTTCTTT. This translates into CASIPGVGAEAFF. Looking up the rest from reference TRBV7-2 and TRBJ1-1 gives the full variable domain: GAGVSQSPSNKVTEKGKDVELRCDPISGHTALYWYRQSLGQGLEFLIYFQGNSAPDKSGLPSDRFSAERTGGSVSTLTIQRTQQEDSAVYLCASIPGVGAEAFFGQGTRLTVV.

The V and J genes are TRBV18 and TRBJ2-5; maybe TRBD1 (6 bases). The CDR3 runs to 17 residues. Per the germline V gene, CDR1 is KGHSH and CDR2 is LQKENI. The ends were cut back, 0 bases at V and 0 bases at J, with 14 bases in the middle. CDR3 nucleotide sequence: TGTGCCAGCTCACCACCGGCCGGACAGAGGGACCAAGAGACCCAGTACTTC. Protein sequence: CASSPPAGQRDQETQYF.

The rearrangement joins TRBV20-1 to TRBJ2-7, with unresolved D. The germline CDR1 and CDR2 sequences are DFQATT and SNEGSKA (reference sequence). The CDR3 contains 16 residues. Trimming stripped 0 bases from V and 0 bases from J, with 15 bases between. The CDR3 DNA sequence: TGCAGTGCTAGAGATCTTGGCGGCTCCCCCTCCTACGAGCAGTACTTC. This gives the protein CSARDLGGSPSYEQYF.

CDR3: CASSPLVTGANVLTF. As DNA, the CDR3 is TGTGCCAGCAGCCCATTAGTAACTGGGGCCAACGTCCTGACTTTC. The chain combines TRBV14 with TRBJ2-6; D uncertain. CDR1 SGHDN and CDR2 FVKESK come from the germline V gene. This CDR3 spans 15 amino acids. V was shortened by 4 bases and J by 2 bases, with 9 bases between the two germline ends.

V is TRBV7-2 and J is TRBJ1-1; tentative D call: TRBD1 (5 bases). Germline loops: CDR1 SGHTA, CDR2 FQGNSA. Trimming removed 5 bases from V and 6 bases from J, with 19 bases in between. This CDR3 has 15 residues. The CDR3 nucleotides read TGTGCCAGCAGCCCCAGGGTGGCCGGAGCCCCTGAAGCTTTCTTT. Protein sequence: CASSPRVAGAPEAFF.

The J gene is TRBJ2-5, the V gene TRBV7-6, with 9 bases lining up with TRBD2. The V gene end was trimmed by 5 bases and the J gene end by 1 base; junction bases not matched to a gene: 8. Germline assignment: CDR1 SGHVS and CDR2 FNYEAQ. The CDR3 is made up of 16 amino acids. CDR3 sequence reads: CASSKGRGGAQETQYF. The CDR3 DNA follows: TGTGCCAGCAGCAAAGGGCGCGGGGGGGCCCAAGAGACCCAGTACTTC.

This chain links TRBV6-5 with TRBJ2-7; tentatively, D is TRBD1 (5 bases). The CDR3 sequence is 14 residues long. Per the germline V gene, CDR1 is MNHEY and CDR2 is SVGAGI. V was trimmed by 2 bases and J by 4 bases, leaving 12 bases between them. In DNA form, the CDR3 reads TGTGCCAGCAGTTACCAAGCAGGGCAGTACGAGCAGTACTTC. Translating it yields CASSYQAGQYEQYF.

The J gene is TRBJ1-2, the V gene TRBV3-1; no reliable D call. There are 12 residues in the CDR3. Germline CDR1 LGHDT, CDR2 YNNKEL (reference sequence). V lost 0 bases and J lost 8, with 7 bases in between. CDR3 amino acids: CASSQDWRGYTF. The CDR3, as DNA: TGTGCCAGCAGCCAAGATTGGAGGGGCTACACCTTC.

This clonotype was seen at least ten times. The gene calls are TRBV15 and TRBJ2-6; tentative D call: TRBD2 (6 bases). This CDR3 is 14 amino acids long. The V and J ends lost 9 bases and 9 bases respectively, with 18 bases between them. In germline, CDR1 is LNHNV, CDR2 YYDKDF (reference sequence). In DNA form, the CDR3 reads TGTGCCACTAAAAGATCCGGGGGTAACAACGTCCTGACTTTC. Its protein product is CATKRSGGNNVLTF.

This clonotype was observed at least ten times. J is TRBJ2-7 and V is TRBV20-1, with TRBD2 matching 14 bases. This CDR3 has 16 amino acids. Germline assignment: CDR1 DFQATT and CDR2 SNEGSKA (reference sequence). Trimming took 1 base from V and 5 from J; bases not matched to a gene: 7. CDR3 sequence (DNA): TGCAGTGCTAGAGGGGGGGGACTAGCGGGGGAGAACGAGCAGTACTTC. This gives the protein CSARGGGLAGENEQYF.